This TCR beta chain was identified during a study of Ad26.COV2.S vaccination and SARS-CoV-2 variants. This table comes from immunoSEQ multiplex PCR, and its TCRdb copy is limited to in-frame clones, with some not included. The sample shows around 400,000 clones, over 75% of them seen only once. CDR1 and CDR2 from the germline V gene are SGHTA and FQGNSA. The CDR3 covers 16 residues. Trimming took 0 bases from V and 4 from J, leaving 15 bases between them. This clone was seen a single time. Noted treatment: roughly 20 received Ad26.COV2.S at low or high dose, single or two shots; about 5 received placebo; per-sample allocation not given. The samples date from day 63 after the first vaccine or placebo injection.

The chain recombines TRBV7-2 with TRBJ1-1, with D perhaps matching TRBD1 (5 bases). The sequences come from peripheral blood, collected in a trial of Ad26.COV2.S vaccine versus placebo. The sequence was collected from a person between 18 and 65 years old who received the Ad26.COV2.S COVID-19 vaccine or a placebo. CDR3 DNA sequence: TGTGCCAGCAGCTTAGCGCCGGGGGGATTGAGCACTGAAGCTTTCTTT. It encodes CASSLAPGGLSTEAFF.